This entry describes one T cell receptor (beta chain). This clone's antigen is unknown. No much larger clone exists at a distance of one base, and base qualities are not known. Reading the germline V gene gives CDR1 MDHEN and CDR2 SYDVKM. Counted from cysteine to phenylalanine, this CDR3 has 13 amino acids. Only the CDR3 DNA is retained, 39 bases long and in frame from the first base. V trim: 2 bases; J trim: 14 bases; unmatched bases: 6. The sample comes from a study of metastatic and nonmetastatic thyroid tumors (dated by TCRdb to the early 2020s). General notes on the study: Repertoires were compared across peripheral blood and tumor or nodule tissue samples from malignant and benign thyroid patients.

None of the patients had been given any treatment before thyroid surgery. Using T-cell receptor beta sequencing, the study looked back at clinical samples from patients collected from about 2011 to 2019. Findings and caveats that apply to the study as a whole: In both blood and tumor samples, malignant tumors were reported to have significantly higher TCR beta diversity than benign nodules.

The method behind the library was PCR. Sequencing relied on an Illumina HiSeq 4000. The TCR beta-chain CDR3 region of each patient was profiled by high-throughput sequencing. For the original study's pipeline: A classifier to discriminate distant-metastatic papillary thyroid cancer patients was built from CDR3 differences across clinicopathological groups. Repertoire diversity was assessed with the Shannon index, and tumor-blood repertoire similarity with the Morisita-Horn index. Using fastp at Q25 and MiXCR, TCRdb reprocessed the public reads and kept productive beta chains. Clone size and V and J calls follow TCRdb, not the original study. The sample includes about 20,000 clones, with approximately 14% observed a single time. The leading ten clones occupy under 20% of the sample.

This TCR was recovered from a female donor with papillary thyroid cancer or a benign thyroid nodule (not recorded which). Some clones in this sample may be carry-over from other donors' samples. Sequenced material: blood. The rearrangement combines TRBV28 with TRBJ2-1, and 10 junctional nucleotides match TRBD1. The CDR3 protein: CASSLTLGQGEFF. In nucleotides, the sequence is TGTGCCAGCAGTTTAACTTTAGGACAGGGGGAGTTCTTC. Extended through the reference TRBV28 and TRBJ2-1 proteins, this CDR3 yields the full variable domain: DVKVTQSSRYLVKRTGEKVFLECVQDMDHENMFWYRQDPGLGLRLIYFSYDVKMKEKGDIPEGYSVSREKKERFSLILESASTNQTSMYLCASSLTLGQGEFFGPGTRLTVL.